This T cell receptor beta chain was captured by sequencing in a study of T cell responses to AZD1222 COVID-19 vaccine. Overall study results and limits: Regions left unmutated in variants are reportedly the target of nearly half of spike-specific TCRs. CD4 TCRs associated with vaccination spanned spike, dominating at 160-218 and 743-854. Baseline serostatus was positive in only a handful of AZD1222 recipients. Repertoires were obtained solely post-peak T cell response.

The germline gives CDR1 ENHRY, CDR2 SYGVKD. J lost 6 bases, V lost 7 bases, and 5 bases had no gene match. The CDR3 consists of 13 residues. Assay: immunoSEQ multiplex PCR; the TCRdb copy retains only in-frame clones and omits some. Of about 140,000 clones in the sample, over 80% were seen once. As regards this clone: Its antigen is unidentified.

This TCR derives from an adult who received the AZD1222 COVID-19 vaccine. The chain links TRBV10-3 to TRBJ1-2; TRBD1 agrees at 10 bases. This sample comprised peripheral blood, obtained 28 days after the second AZD1222 dose. This chain's CDR3 is CAITMDRGDGYTF. CDR3 DNA sequence: TGTGCCATCACCATGGACAGGGGGGATGGCTACACCTTC.